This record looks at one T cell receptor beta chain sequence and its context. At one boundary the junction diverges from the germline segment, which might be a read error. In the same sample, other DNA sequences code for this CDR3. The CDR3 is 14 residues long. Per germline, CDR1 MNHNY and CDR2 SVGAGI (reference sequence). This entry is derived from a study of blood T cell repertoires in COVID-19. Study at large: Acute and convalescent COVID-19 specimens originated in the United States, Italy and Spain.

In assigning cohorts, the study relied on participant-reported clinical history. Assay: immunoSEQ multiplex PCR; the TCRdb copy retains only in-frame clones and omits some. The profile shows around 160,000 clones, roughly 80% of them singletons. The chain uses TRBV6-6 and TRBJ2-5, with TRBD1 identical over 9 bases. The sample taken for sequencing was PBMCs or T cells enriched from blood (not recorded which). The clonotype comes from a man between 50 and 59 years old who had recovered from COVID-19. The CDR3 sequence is CASSQQGAGETQYF. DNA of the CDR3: TGTGCTAGCAGTCAACAGGGGGCCGGAGAGACCCAGTACTTC.